This T cell receptor beta chain was documented in a study of control samples from healthy donors and cancer patients. Looked up from germline, CDR1 is SGHRS and CDR2 is YFSETQ. There are 16 residues in the CDR3. V gave up 4 bases and J gave up 2 bases; unmatched junction bases: 11. Clones were sequenced by immunoSEQ multiplex PCR, and TCRdb holds only the in-frame ones, with some missing. The table includes roughly 9,200 clones, roughly 90% detected once. The genes are TRBV5-1 and TRBJ2-5; 7 bases are a match to TRBD1. The sequenced material came from PBMCs. This TCR derives from a man aged 55 to 70 with colorectal cancer. The DNA of the CDR3 is TGCGCCAGCAGCACAGGGACAGTTATTTCACAAGAGACCCAGTACTTC. This translates into CASSTGTVISQETQYF.